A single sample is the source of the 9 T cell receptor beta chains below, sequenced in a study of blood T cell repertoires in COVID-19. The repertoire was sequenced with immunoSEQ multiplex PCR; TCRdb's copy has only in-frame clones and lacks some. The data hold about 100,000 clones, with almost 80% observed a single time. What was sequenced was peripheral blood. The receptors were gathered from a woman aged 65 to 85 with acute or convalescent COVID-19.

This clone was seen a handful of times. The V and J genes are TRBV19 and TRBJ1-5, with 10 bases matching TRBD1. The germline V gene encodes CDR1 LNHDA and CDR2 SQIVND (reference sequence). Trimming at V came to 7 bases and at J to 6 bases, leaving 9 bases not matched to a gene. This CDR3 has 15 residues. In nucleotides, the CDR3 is TGTGCCAGTACCCCCCCGGGACAGGGGAGTCAGCCCCAGCATTTT. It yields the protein CASTPPGQGSQPQHF.

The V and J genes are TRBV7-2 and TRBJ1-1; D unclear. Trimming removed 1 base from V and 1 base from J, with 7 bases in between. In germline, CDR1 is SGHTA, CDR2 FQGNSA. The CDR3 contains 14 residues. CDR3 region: CASSLVFKNTEAFF. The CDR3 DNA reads TGTGCCAGCAGCTTAGTCTTTAAGAACACTGAAGCTTTCTTT. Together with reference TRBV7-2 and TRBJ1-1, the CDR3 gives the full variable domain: GAGVSQSPSNKVTEKGKDVELRCDPISGHTALYWYRQSLGQGLEFLIYFQGNSAPDKSGLPSDRFSAERTGGSVSTLTIQRTQQEDSAVYLCASSLVFKNTEAFFGQGTRLTVV.

This chain's CDR3 is CASSQGQNNSPLHF. The CDR3 DNA reads TGTGCCAGCAGCCAAGGACAGAATAATTCACCCCTCCACTTT. The rearrangement links TRBV3-1 (or the pseudogene TRBV3-2) to TRBJ1-6; weak D call: TRBD1 (5 bases). V was cut by 1 base and J by 5 bases, with 6 bases left in between. CDR1 and CDR2 from the germline V gene are LGHDT and YNNKEL (reference sequence). CDR3 length equals 14 residues.

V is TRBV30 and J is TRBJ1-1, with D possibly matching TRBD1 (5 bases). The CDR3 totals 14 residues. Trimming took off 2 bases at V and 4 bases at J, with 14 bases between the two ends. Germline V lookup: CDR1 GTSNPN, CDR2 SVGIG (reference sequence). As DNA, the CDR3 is TGTGCCTGGAGTTTCGGAGGGGTGAGCACTGAAGCTTTCTTT. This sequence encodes CAWSFGGVSTEAFF.

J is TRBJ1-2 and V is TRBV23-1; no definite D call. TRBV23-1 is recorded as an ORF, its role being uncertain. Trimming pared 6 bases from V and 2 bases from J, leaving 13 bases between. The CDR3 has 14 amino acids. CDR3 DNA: TGCGCCAGCAGCCTTCCGTGGAGGAACTATGGCTACACCTTC. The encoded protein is CASSLPWRNYGYTF.

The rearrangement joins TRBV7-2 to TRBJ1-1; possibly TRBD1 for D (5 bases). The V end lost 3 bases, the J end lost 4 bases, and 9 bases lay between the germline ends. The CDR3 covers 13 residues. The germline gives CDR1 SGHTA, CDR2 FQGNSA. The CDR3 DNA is TGTGCCAGCAGCTTCGGGGGGTCCACTGAAGCTTTCTTT. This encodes CASSFGGSTEAFF.

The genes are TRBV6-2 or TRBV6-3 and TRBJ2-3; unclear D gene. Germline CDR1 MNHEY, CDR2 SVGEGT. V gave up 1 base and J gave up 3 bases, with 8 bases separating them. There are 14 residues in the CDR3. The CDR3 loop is CASSYLADTDTQYF. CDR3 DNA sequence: TGTGCCAGCAGTTACTTGGCAGATACAGATACGCAGTATTTT.

This CDR3 reads CASSPQNQPTEVFF. The CDR3 coding sequence is TGTGCCAGCAGCCCCCAGAACCAGCCGACCGAGGTTTTCTTT. V and J are TRBV9 and TRBJ1-1, with D unresolved. The CDR3 loop spans 14 amino acids. CDR1 is SGDLS, CDR2 YYNGEE, per germline. Trimming stripped 4 bases from V and 13 bases from J, with 23 bases between.

Here the CDR3 DNA reads TGTGCCAGCAGCCGACTCTGGAGCAATCAGCCCCAGCATTTT. Amino acid sequence: CASSRLWSNQPQHF. V usage is TRBV7-9 and J usage is TRBJ1-5, with D uncertain. Germline V gene sequence: CDR1 SEHNR, CDR2 FQNEAQ (reference sequence). V was pared by 5 bases and J by 1 base, with 9 bases between. The CDR3 contains 14 residues. The entire variable domain, with the rest obtained from reference TRBV7-9 and TRBJ1-5, is as follows: DTGVSQNPRHKITKRGQNVTFRCDPISEHNRLYWYRQTLGQGPEFLTYFQNEAQLEKSRLLSDRFSAERPKGSFSTLEIQRTEQGDSAMYLCASSRLWSNQPQHFGDGTRLSIL.